These 9 T cell receptor beta chains originate from one sample sequenced in a study of OX40 agonist ivuxolimab in advanced cancers. TCRdb keeps only in-frame clones here, not all; method: immunoSEQ multiplex PCR. The sample lists around 88,000 clones, 92% occurring once. The material sequenced was CD4+ or CD8+ T cells sorted from blood, taken in a trial of the OX40 agonist ivuxolimab. The receptors come from an adult with an advanced solid tumor such as melanoma, head and neck, liver or kidney cancer.

The V call is TRBV19, the J call TRBJ2-1; 10 bases are shared with TRBD2. Germline lookup yields CDR1 LNHDA and CDR2 SQIVND (reference sequence). Germline trimming cut 2 bases from V and 4 bases from J; bases unmatched to any gene: 8. This CDR3 spans 17 amino acids. The chain's CDR3 is CASSIFILAGEYNEQFF. CDR3 DNA: TGTGCCAGTAGTATATTTATCCTAGCGGGAGAGTACAATGAGCAGTTCTTC. Using reference TRBV19 and TRBJ2-1 for the parts outside the CDR3, the full variable domain is DGGITQSPKYLFRKEGQNVTLSCEQNLNHDAMYWYRQDPGQGLRLIYYSQIVNDFQKGDIAEGYSVSREKKESFPLTVTSAQKNPTAFYLCASSIFILAGEYNEQFFGPGTRLTVL.

As DNA, the CDR3 is TGCAGTGAAGACCGTTACACTGAAGCTTTCTTT. This gives the protein CSEDRYTEAFF. The V call is TRBV20-1, the J call TRBJ1-1; D is unclear. Germline lookup yields CDR1 DFQATT and CDR2 SNEGSKA (reference sequence). The CDR3 has 11 amino acids. V was trimmed by 7 bases and J by 3 bases, leaving 9 bases between them.

This chain connects TRBV19 to TRBJ2-5, with a weak D call TRBD1 (6 bases). V was cut by 5 bases and J by 4 bases, with 17 bases left in between. The CDR3 consists of 15 residues. From germline, CDR1 is LNHDA and CDR2 SQIVND (reference sequence). CDR3 DNA: TGTGCCAGTAGTCCCCCCGGGACACAAGGAGAGACCCAGTACTTC. Residues: CASSPPGTQGETQYF.

This clone has just a few counts. The chain couples TRBV15 to TRBJ2-3; D ambiguous. V dropped 5 bases and J dropped 2 bases, with 8 bases sitting between them. Germline V gene data show CDR1 as LNHNV and CDR2 as YYDKDF (reference sequence). This CDR3 has 13 amino acids. The CDR3 DNA sequence: TGTGCCACCAGCCGCCCCACCACAGATACGCAGTATTTT. This sequence encodes CATSRPTTDTQYF. The full variable domain, rest sourced from reference TRBV15 and TRBJ2-3, is DAMVIQNPRYQVTQFGKPVTLSCSQTLNHNVMYWYQQKSSQAPKLLFHYYDKDFNNEADTPDNFQSRRPNTSFCFLDIRSPGLGDTAMYLCATSRPTTDTQYFGPGTRLTVL.

This clone has just one count. This chain uses TRBV6-1 with TRBJ2-1; D remains unclear. The V end lost 1 base, the J end lost 7 bases, and 14 bases lay between the germline ends. Germline V gives CDR1 MNHNS, CDR2 SASEGT. CDR3 length: 15 amino acids. This CDR3 reads CASSEVSTGRNEQFF. In DNA form, the CDR3 reads TGTGCCAGCAGTGAAGTGTCTACGGGTAGAAATGAGCAGTTCTTC.

This chain joins TRBV5-8 and TRBJ2-7; TRBD1 matches 9 bases. Unmatched junction bases numbered 7, after V lost 4 bases and J lost 5 bases. This CDR3 comprises 14 residues. The germline V gene encodes CDR1 SGHTS and CDR2 YDEGEE. The CDR3 coding sequence is TGTGCCAGCAGCCCCCGGGACAGGGCGAACGAGCAGTACTTC. Amino acid sequence: CASSPRDRANEQYF.

The chain has TRBV30 and TRBJ2-5; perhaps TRBD1 as D (5 bases). Trimming shortened V by 3 bases and J by 1 base, and 9 bases separated the two germline ends. CDR3 length: 13 residues. Germline V gene sequence: CDR1 GTSNPN, CDR2 SVGIG (reference sequence). The CDR3 spells CAWRGQGQETQYF. CDR3 DNA: TGTGCCTGGAGGGGGCAGGGCCAAGAGACCCAGTACTTC.

CDR3 sequence (DNA): TGTGCCAGCAGCTTGGACCGCCGAACTAGCACAGATACGCAGTATTTT. This gives the protein CASSLDRRTSTDTQYF. The rearrangement joins TRBV5-4 to TRBJ2-3; D is uncertain. The V end lost 0 bases, the J end lost 0 bases, and 11 bases lay between the germline ends. Germline values: CDR1 SGHNT, CDR2 YYREEE (reference sequence). CDR3 length equals 16 residues.

V and J are TRBV25-1 and TRBJ1-2; 8 bases are a match to TRBD1. This CDR3 contains 16 residues. V shed 4 bases and J 0 bases; nucleotides not matched to a gene: 7. Germline V gives CDR1 MGHDK, CDR2 SYGVNS. The CDR3 here is CASSVTGAPPNYGYTF. The CDR3 nucleotides read TGTGCCAGCAGTGTGACAGGGGCGCCCCCTAACTATGGCTACACCTTC.